One sample yielded the 14 T cell receptor beta chains listed below, sequenced in a study of T cells in tumors after PD-1 blockade. The table came from immunoSEQ multiplex PCR; TCRdb's copy has only in-frame clones and leaves some out. The repertoire holds about 14,000 clones, with approximately 73% as singletons. The sequences come from tumor tissue, collected after anti-PD-1 treatment. Receptors were obtained from a human donor with cutaneous squamous cell carcinoma.

This chain connects TRBV19 to TRBJ1-3; unclear D gene. The ends were cut back, 6 bases at V and 4 bases at J, with 16 bases in the middle. The CDR3 is 15 residues long. Germline-derived CDR1 and CDR2 are LNHDA and SQIVND (reference sequence). The CDR3: CASRTFRTLGNTIYF. CDR3 nucleotide sequence: TGTGCCAGTAGGACATTCCGGACGCTCGGAAACACCATATATTTT.

The chain joins TRBV14 to TRBJ2-5; D is undetermined. The CDR3 consists of 15 residues. V lost 0 bases and J 7 bases, leaving 15 bases between the germline ends. Germline CDR1 reads SGHDN; CDR2 reads FVKESK. CDR3 in amino acids: CASSQDITPLATQYF. The CDR3 region has the DNA TGTGCCAGCAGCCAAGATATCACCCCCCTGGCGACCCAGTACTTC.

J is TRBJ1-3 and V is TRBV20-1, with D uncertain. V shed 1 base and J shed 2 bases, with 0 bases lying between them. The germline gives CDR1 DFQATT, CDR2 SNEGSKA (reference sequence). The CDR3 loop spans 11 amino acids. CDR3 loop: CSARAGNTIYF. In DNA form, the CDR3 reads TGCAGTGCTAGAGCTGGAAACACCATATATTTT.

The gene calls are TRBV5-4 and TRBJ2-7; perhaps TRBD2 as D (6 bases). Germline CDR1 reads SGHNT; CDR2 reads YYREEE (reference sequence). V shed 2 bases and J shed 7 bases, with 13 bases lying between them. This CDR3 has 13 residues. The CDR3 sequence is CASSFGDSREQYF. Written as DNA, the CDR3 is TGTGCCAGCAGCTTTGGGGACTCCAGGGAGCAGTACTTC.

This clone was seen more than once but under ten times. The chain couples TRBV29-1 to TRBJ2-3, with D possibly being TRBD2 (5 bases). The CDR3 extends over 11 amino acids. Trimming removed 3 bases from V and 5 bases from J, with 6 bases in between. Per the germline V gene, CDR1 is SQVTM and CDR2 is ANQGSEA. The CDR3 DNA reads TGCAGCGTTGAGCGGGTAGATACGCAGTATTTT. Translation: CSVERVDTQYF.

The J gene is TRBJ2-2, the V gene TRBV7-9; D gene uncertain. The CDR3 totals 13 residues. The V gene's germline CDR1 is SEHNR and CDR2 FQNEAQ (reference sequence). V dropped 1 base and J dropped 7 bases, with 7 bases sitting between them. CDR3 in DNA: TGTGCCAGCAGCTTAGTTGTCGGCGGGGAGCTGTTTTTT. Translation gives CASSLVVGGELFF.

V and J are TRBV10-3 and TRBJ1-1; 7 nucleotides match TRBD1. There are 13 residues in the CDR3. V dropped 8 bases and J dropped 1; count of bases not matched to a gene: 4. Germline V lookup: CDR1 ENHRY, CDR2 SYGVKD. The CDR3 coding sequence is TGTGCCATCGGAAGGACAGGGAACACTGAAGCTTTCTTT. It specifies CAIGRTGNTEAFF.

The chain combines TRBV7-3 with TRBJ1-1; tentative D call: TRBD1 (6 bases). Trimming cost V 7 bases and J 0 bases, with 9 bases left between them. The CDR3 spans 13 residues. CDR1 SGHTA and CDR2 FQGTGA come from the germline V gene. CDR3: CASKAGVNTEAFF. The CDR3 nucleotides are TGTGCCAGCAAGGCAGGGGTGAACACTGAAGCTTTCTTT. Supplemented by reference TRBV7-3 and TRBJ1-1, the full variable domain reads GAGVSQTPSNKVTEKGKYVELRCDPISGHTALYWYRQSLGQGPEFLIYFQGTGAADDSGLPNDRFFAVRPEGSVSTLKIQRTERGDSAVYLCASKAGVNTEAFFGQGTRLTVV.

This clone was seen just once. The rearrangement links TRBV27 to TRBJ2-6; no firm D call. This CDR3 region has 15 residues. From germline, CDR1 is MNHEY and CDR2 SMNVEV (reference sequence). V was pared by 7 bases and J by 0 bases, with 10 bases between. CDR3 region: CASTATHSGANVLTF. In DNA form, the CDR3 reads TGTGCCAGCACTGCCACCCACTCTGGGGCCAACGTCCTGACTTTC.

V gene TRBV5-5 combines with J gene TRBJ2-6; 7 bases align to TRBD1. Germline V gene sequence: CDR1 SGHKS, CDR2 YYEKEE (reference sequence). There are 16 residues in the CDR3. The V and J ends lost 4 bases and 1 base, in that order; junction bases with no gene match: 5. The CDR3 nucleotides read TGTGCCAGCAGCCCTGGACAGGTATCTGGGGCCAACGTCCTGACTTTC. Its translation is CASSPGQVSGANVLTF. Complete variable domain (other parts from reference TRBV5-5 and TRBJ2-6): DAGVTQSPTHLIKTRGQQVTLRCSPISGHKSVSWYQQVLGQGPQFIFQYYEKEERGRGNFPDRFSARQFPNYSSELNVNALLLGDSALYLCASSPGQVSGANVLTFGAGSRLTVL.

V usage is TRBV9 and J usage is TRBJ2-2, with 7 bases aligning to TRBD1. The V gene's germline CDR1 is SGDLS and CDR2 YYNGEE. This CDR3 comprises 14 residues. The V gene end was trimmed by 4 bases and the J gene end by 7 bases; junction bases not matched to a gene: 7. CDR3: CASSSPTGFGELFF. CDR3 sequence (DNA): TGTGCCAGCAGCTCACCGACAGGGTTCGGGGAGCTGTTTTTT.

This rearrangement joins TRBV7-9 to TRBJ1-6; 8 nucleotides align to TRBD1. J was trimmed by 5 bases and V by 7 bases; bases with no gene match: 4. Germline V gives CDR1 SEHNR, CDR2 FQNEAQ (reference sequence). This CDR3 has 14 amino acids. CDR3: CASTTDRDNSPLHF. The CDR3 region has the DNA TGTGCCAGCACCACGGACAGGGATAATTCACCCCTCCACTTT.

V is TRBV7-3 and J is TRBJ2-7, with D perhaps matching TRBD1 or TRBD2 (5 bases each). V was trimmed by 4 bases and J by 2 bases, leaving 18 bases between them. Germline loops: CDR1 SGHTA, CDR2 FQGTGA. This CDR3 region has 16 residues. The CDR3 spells CASSSRAGDGPYEQYF. CDR3 in DNA: TGTGCCAGCAGCTCCCGGGCCGGGGACGGACCCTACGAGCAGTACTTC.

The J gene is TRBJ2-1, the V gene TRBV6-4, with TRBD2 identical over 11 bases. The V gene end was trimmed by 3 bases and the J gene end by 10 bases; junction bases not matched to a gene: 8. CDR3 length equals 15 residues. Germline assignment: CDR1 MRHNA and CDR2 SNTAGT. Here the CDR3 reads CASSEGTSGSMEQFF. The CDR3 DNA reads as TGTGCCAGCAGTGAGGGAACTAGCGGGAGTATGGAGCAGTTCTTC.